This T cell receptor beta chain was retrieved from a study of cytomegalovirus exposure and HLA in healthy donors (dated by TCRdb to 2016 to 2017). In the study overall: According to a later analysis, the 120 validation repertoires were produced on the same platform as the approximately 610 repertoires of the first cohort. To predict cytomegalovirus infection status, the study combined high-throughput TCR immunosequencing, statistical association of individual TCRs with disease status, and machine learning. Besides the first cohort of roughly 640 subjects, a separate validation cohort made up of 120 different subjects was used. The aim of the study was to test whether cataloging public T cell receptors could identify signatures of past pathogen exposure. Results and caveats for the whole study, not just this receptor: While some public TCRs were present in many individuals, most TCR sequences turned up only very rarely across donors. Three of the identified cytomegalovirus-associated TCR beta chains were confirmed in vitro to be specific for cytomegalovirus antigens. In both the original and validation cohorts, the classifier was reported to diagnose cytomegalovirus status with high specificity and sensitivity. In a later analysis, TCRs clustered in the first cohort were found to also tend to co-occur in the approximately 120 validation repertoires, with approximately 95% of cluster scores above 0. The validation cohort had no HLA typing available for a later analysis, so co-occurrence within that cohort was assessed over all 130 or so repertoires. The study gave a list of 150 to 200 TCR beta chains associated with cytomegalovirus. The authors suggested that the approach could potentially be extended to other disease states and immunological phenotypes.

This clone was counted only a few times. What antigen it recognizes has not been identified. The sample holds no much larger clone one base away, and base qualities are not on file. Its CDR3 holds 15 amino acids, cysteine through phenylalanine. Left in the record is the CDR3 DNA by itself, 45 bases read in frame from the first base. The V and J ends are trimmed by 4 bases and 0 bases, leaving 12 bases between them. Via the germline V gene, CDR1 is MDHEN and CDR2 SYDVKM. Donors formed part of the validation cohort, which comprised 120 subjects and was distinct from the first cohort of 666 subjects. Library preparation was by the immunoSEQ multiplex PCR assay. The original methods were these. A statistical classification framework was developed to diagnose cytomegalovirus status using the catalog of TCR beta chain sequences. In TCRdb, the immuneACCESS table is reduced to in-frame sequences with V and J assigned. These tables do not hold every clone; where another copy was compared, an unresolved V gene accounts for under half, and the others remain unexplained. V, J and clone size are taken as reported in that table, and D and trimming were inferred from the DNA itself. The sample table holds approximately 160,000 clones, of which 70% to 90% were seen once. The top ten hold over 3% of the sample.

The chain joins TRBV28 to TRBJ1-1, and the D gene may be TRBD1, 5 bases matching. Material for sequencing was PBMCs. This TCR was recovered from a woman between 18 and 29 years old in good health and CMV-seropositive. The CDR3 reads as follows: CASSSRQNMNTEAFF. The DNA is TGTGCCAGCAGTTCGAGACAGAACATGAACACTGAAGCTTTCTTT.